What follows are 5 T cell receptor beta chains derived from one specimen sequenced in a study of T-cell memory formation after mild COVID-19. Via MiXCR, TCRdb re-called the 5' RACE reads, giving one row per CDR3 protein. The repertoire holds around 160,000 distinct CDR3 sequences, with more than 9% as singletons. The specimen sequenced was PBMCs or a T cell subset sorted from them (not recorded which). These receptors were collected from a man between 18 and 35 years old who had mild COVID-19 (a few samples of this study predate the infection). Cell type and time point are not known.

This clonotype was picked up many times. The genes are TRBV29-1 and TRBJ2-5; perhaps D is TRBD1 or TRBD2 (5 bases each). The V gene's germline CDR1 is SQVTM and CDR2 ANQGSEA. The CDR3 extends over 11 amino acids. Trimming left V 6 bases short and J 1 base short, with 6 bases between. The CDR3 loop reads CSVGPQETQYF. In nucleotides, the CDR3 is TGCAGCGTGGGACCCCAAGAGACCCAGTACTTC.

The table lists this clonotype with a few counts. The chain has TRBV12-3 or TRBV12-4 and TRBJ1-2, with TRBD1 as a possible D gene (5 bases). V was clipped by 6 bases and J by 4 bases, with 18 bases between them. CDR3 size: 15 residues. This CDR3 reads CASSLTVGQGYGYTF. The CDR3 nucleotides read TGTGCCAGCAGCTTGACGGTGGGGCAAGGCTATGGCTACACCTTC.

The CDR3 here is CASSASAGSYNEQFF. CDR3 nucleotides: TGTGCCAGCAGCGCCTCTGCAGGCTCCTACAATGAGCAGTTCTTC. V usage is TRBV7-3 and J usage is TRBJ2-1; D remains unclear. CDR3 length: 15 amino acids. V lost 5 bases and J lost 0, with 11 bases in between. CDR1 is SGHTA, CDR2 FQGTGA, per germline.

This clonotype turned up a few times. The V and J genes are TRBV7-8 and TRBJ2-7; possible D gene TRBD1, 5 bases. Germline loops: CDR1 SGHVS, CDR2 FQNEAQ. V lost 2 bases and J 3 bases, leaving 14 bases between the germline ends. The CDR3 has 15 amino acids. The CDR3 loop reads CASSLSAGRVYEQYF. The CDR3 DNA follows: TGTGCCAGCAGCTTATCGGCCGGCAGGGTCTACGAGCAGTACTTC.

The genes are TRBV4-1 and TRBJ1-2; D remains unclear. Per the germline V gene, CDR1 is MGHRA and CDR2 is YSYEKL. The ends were cut back, 2 bases at V and 8 bases at J, with 9 bases in the middle. The CDR3 contains 12 residues. CDR3 region: CASSQIYQGYTF. The CDR3, as DNA: TGCGCCAGCAGCCAAATCTATCAGGGCTACACCTTC.